This T cell receptor (beta chain) was sequenced in a study of Ad26.COV2.S vaccination and SARS-CoV-2 variants. Whole-study findings and limits: Total responses of T cells may have been underestimated by the analyses of TCR breadth and depth.

Specified treatment: about 20 received Ad26.COV2.S at low or high dose, single or two shots; about 5 received placebo; per-sample allocation not given. Collection of samples fell on day 63 after the first vaccine or placebo injection. Some clones are missing from TCRdb's copy, which holds only in-frame ones; the method was immunoSEQ multiplex PCR. The data contain around 300,000 clones, roughly nine tenths of them singletons. The CDR3 runs 15 residues. CDR1 is MNHEY and CDR2 is SVGEGT in the germline V gene. V trimming: 2 bases; J trimming: 1 base; junction bases outside the gene matches: 1. Regarding this clone: Its antigen is not identified.

The genes are TRBV6-2 or TRBV6-3 and TRBJ2-3; 9 nucleotides match TRBD2. This specimen consisted of peripheral blood, obtained in a trial of Ad26.COV2.S vaccine versus placebo. The clonotype was recovered from a person aged 18 to 65 who received the Ad26.COV2.S COVID-19 vaccine or a placebo. Written as DNA, the CDR3 is TGTGCCAGCAGTTACCCTAGCGGGGGCACAGATACGCAGTATTTT. It encodes CASSYPSGGTDTQYF.